This section outlines one T cell receptor beta chain sequence together with its context. Its specificity is unknown. This specimen comes from a study of T cell responses to AZD1222 COVID-19 vaccine. Measured with immunoSEQ multiplex PCR; TCRdb has only the in-frame clones, and not every one. This sample has roughly 200,000 clones, with around nine tenths found just once. Whole-study results and caveats: Baseline seropositives among AZD1222 recipients totaled only 5 to 7. White British ancestry dominated among donors, who included more females, and clonal diversity was possibly underestimated. Nearly half of unique spike-specific TCRs reportedly avoided B.1.351 and B.1.1.7 mutated regions. Rises in breadth and depth of Spike-specific TCRs came after two AZD1222 doses.

Germline V lookup: CDR1 LGHNA, CDR2 YSLEER. CDR3 length: 16 amino acids. The germline V and J ends were trimmed by 0 bases and 1 base, with 13 bases remaining between them. This chain uses TRBV4-3 with TRBJ2-7; the D call may be TRBD1 or TRBD2 (5 bases each). This TCR derives from an adult in good health. The sample was peripheral blood, taken on day 0 of AZD1222 vaccination. The DNA for the CDR3 is TGCGCCAGCAGCCAAGAGGCATGGGGGAGTTCCTACGAGCAGTACTTC. Protein: CASSQEAWGSSYEQYF.